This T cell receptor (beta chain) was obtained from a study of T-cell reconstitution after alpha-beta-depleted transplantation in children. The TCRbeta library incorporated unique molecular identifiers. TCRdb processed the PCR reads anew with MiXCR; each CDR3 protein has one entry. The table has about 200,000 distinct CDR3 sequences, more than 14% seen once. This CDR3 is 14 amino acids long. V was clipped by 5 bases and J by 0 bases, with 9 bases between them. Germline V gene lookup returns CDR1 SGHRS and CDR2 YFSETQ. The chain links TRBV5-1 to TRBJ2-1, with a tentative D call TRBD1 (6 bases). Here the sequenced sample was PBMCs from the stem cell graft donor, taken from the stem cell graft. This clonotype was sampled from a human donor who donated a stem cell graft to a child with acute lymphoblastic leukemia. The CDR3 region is CASSRDTSYNEQFF. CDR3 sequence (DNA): TGCGCCAGCAGTCGGGACACCTCCTACAATGAGCAGTTCTTC.